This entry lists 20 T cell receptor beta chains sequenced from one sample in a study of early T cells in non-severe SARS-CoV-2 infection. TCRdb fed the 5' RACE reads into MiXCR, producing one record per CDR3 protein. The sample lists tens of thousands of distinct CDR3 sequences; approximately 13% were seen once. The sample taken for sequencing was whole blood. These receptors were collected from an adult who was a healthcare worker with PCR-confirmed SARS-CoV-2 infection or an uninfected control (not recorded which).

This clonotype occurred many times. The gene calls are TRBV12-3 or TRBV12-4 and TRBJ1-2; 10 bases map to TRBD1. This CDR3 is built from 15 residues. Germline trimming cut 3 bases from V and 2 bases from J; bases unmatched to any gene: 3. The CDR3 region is CASSFLDRGNYGYTF. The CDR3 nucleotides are TGTGCCAGCAGTTTTCTGGACAGGGGGAACTATGGCTACACCTTC.

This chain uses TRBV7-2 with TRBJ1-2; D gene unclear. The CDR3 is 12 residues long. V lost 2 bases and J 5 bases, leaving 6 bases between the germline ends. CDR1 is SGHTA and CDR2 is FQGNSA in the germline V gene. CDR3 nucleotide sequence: TGTGCCAGCAGCTTAAGATCGTATGGCTACACCTTC. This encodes CASSLRSYGYTF. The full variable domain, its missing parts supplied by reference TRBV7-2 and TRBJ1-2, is GAGVSQSPSNKVTEKGKDVELRCDPISGHTALYWYRQSLGQGLEFLIYFQGNSAPDKSGLPSDRFSAERTGGSVSTLTIQRTQQEDSAVYLCASSLRSYGYTFGSGTRLTVV.

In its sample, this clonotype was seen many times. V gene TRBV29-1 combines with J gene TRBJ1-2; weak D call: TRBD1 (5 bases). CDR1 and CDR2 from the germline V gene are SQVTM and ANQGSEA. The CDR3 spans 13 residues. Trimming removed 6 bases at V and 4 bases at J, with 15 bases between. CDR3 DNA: TGCAGCGTCAAAGATCAGGGAGGCTATGGCTACACCTTC. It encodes CSVKDQGGYGYTF.

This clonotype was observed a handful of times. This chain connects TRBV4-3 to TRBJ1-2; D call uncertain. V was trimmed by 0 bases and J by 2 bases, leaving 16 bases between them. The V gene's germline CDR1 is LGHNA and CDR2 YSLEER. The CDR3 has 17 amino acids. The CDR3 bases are TGCGCCAGCAGCCAAGATACCGGGGATCTTCGGAACTATGGCTACACCTTC. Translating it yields CASSQDTGDLRNYGYTF.

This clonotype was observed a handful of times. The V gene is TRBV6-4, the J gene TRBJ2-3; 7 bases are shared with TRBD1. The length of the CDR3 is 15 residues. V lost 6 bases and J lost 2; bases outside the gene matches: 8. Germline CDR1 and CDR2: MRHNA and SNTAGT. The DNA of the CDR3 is TGTGCCAGCAGCCCAGGACAGGATAACACAGATACGCAGTATTTT. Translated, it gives CASSPGQDNTDTQYF.

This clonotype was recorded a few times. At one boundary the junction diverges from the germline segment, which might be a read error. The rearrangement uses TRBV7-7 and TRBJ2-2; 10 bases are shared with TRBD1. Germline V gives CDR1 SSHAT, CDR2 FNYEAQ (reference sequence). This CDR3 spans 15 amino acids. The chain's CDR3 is CASSLTGGKTGELFF. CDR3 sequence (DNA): TGTGCTAGCAGCTTGACAGGGGGCAAGACCGGGGAGCTGTTTTTT.

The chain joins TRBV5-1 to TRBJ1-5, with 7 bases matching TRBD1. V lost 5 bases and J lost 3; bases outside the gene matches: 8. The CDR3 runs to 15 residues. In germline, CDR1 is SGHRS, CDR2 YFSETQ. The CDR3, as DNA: TGCGCCAGCAGTGCCGGGACAGACCACAATCAGCCCCAGCATTTT. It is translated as CASSAGTDHNQPQHF. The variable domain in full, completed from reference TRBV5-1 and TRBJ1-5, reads KAGVTQTPRYLIKTRGQQVTLSCSPISGHRSVSWYQQTPGQGLQFLFEYFSETQRNKGNFPGRFSGRQFSNSRSEMNVSTLELGDSALYLCASSAGTDHNQPQHFGDGTRLSIL.

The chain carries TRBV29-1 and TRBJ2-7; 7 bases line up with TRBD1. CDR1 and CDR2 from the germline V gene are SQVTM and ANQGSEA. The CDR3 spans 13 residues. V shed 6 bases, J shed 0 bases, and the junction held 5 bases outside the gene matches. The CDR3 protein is CSVMTGSSYEQYF. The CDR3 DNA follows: TGCAGCGTGATGACAGGGAGCTCCTACGAGCAGTACTTC.

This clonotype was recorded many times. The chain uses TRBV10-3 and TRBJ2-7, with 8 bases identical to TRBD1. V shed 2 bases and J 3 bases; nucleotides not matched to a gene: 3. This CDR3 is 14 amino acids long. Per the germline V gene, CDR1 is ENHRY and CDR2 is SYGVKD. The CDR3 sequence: CAISEGTGDYEQYF. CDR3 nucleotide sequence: TGTGCCATCAGTGAGGGGACAGGTGACTACGAGCAGTACTTC.

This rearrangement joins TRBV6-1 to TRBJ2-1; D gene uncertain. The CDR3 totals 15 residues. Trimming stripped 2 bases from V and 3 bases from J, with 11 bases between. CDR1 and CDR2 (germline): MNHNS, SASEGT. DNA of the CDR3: TGTGCCAGCAGTGAATCCCTTTACAGCTACAATGAGCAGTTCTTC. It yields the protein CASSESLYSYNEQFF.

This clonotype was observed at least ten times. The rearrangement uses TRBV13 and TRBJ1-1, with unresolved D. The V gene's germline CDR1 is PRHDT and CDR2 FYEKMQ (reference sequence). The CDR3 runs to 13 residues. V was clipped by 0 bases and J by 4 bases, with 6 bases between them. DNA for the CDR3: TGTGCCAGCAGCTTAGGGACACCCACTGAAGCTTTCTTT. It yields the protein CASSLGTPTEAFF.

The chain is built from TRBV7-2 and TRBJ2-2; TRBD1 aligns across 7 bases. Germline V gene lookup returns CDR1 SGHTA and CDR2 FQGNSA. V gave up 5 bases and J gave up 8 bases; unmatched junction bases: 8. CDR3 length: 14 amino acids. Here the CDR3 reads CASSAGDRQGELFF. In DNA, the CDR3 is TGTGCCAGCAGCGCCGGGGACAGACAAGGGGAGCTGTTTTTT.

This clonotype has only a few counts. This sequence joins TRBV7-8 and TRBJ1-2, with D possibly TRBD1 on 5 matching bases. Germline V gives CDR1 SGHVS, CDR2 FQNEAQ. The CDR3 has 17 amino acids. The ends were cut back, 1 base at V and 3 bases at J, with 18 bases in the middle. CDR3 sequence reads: CASSLVLRQTTHYGYTF. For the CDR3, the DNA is TGTGCCAGCAGCTTAGTCCTCCGACAGACTACCCACTATGGCTACACCTTC.

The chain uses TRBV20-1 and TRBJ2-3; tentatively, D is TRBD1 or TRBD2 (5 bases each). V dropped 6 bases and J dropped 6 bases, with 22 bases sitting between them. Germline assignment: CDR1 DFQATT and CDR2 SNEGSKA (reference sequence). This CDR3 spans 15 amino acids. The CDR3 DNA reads TGCAGTGCCTTCCCCCAGCTCAGCGAGGGGGATACGCAGTATTTT. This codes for CSAFPQLSEGDTQYF.

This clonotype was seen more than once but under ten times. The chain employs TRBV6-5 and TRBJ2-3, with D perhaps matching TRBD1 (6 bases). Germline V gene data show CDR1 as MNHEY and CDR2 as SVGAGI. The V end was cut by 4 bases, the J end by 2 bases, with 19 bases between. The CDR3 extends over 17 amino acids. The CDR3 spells CASSSEQGVGNTDTQYF. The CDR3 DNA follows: TGTGCCAGCAGTTCAGAACAGGGTGTGGGTAACACAGATACGCAGTATTTT.

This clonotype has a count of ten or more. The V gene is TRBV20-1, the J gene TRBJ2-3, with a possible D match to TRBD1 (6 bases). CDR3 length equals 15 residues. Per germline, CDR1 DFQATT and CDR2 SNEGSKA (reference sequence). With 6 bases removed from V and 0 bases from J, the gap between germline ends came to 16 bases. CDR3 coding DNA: TGCAGTGCGCTATCAGGGGATCAAAGCACAGATACGCAGTATTTT. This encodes CSALSGDQSTDTQYF.

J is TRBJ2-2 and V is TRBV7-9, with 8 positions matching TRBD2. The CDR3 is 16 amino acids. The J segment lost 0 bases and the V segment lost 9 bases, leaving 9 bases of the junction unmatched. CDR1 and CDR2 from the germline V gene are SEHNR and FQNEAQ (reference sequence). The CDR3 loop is CARDSGAAANTGELFF. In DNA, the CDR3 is TGTGCCAGAGATAGCGGGGCGGCTGCGAACACCGGGGAGCTGTTTTTT.

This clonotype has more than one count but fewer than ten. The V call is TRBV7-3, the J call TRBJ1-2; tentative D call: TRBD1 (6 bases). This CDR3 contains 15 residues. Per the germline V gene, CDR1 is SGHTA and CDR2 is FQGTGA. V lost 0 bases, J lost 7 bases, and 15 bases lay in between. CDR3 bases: TGTGCCAGCAGCTTAACGGGGGCCGCTCGGGCTGGCTACACCTTC. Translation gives CASSLTGAARAGYTF.

The CDR3 sequence is CASSGKEGRGIAYNEQFF. CDR3 nucleotides: TGTGCCAGCAGCGGAAAGGAGGGACGGGGGATCGCCTACAATGAGCAGTTCTTC. V and J are TRBV9 and TRBJ2-1, with D possibly being TRBD2 (6 bases). CDR1 and CDR2 (germline): SGDLS, YYNGEE. The CDR3 has 18 residues. V lost 3 bases, J lost 2 bases, and 21 bases lay in between.

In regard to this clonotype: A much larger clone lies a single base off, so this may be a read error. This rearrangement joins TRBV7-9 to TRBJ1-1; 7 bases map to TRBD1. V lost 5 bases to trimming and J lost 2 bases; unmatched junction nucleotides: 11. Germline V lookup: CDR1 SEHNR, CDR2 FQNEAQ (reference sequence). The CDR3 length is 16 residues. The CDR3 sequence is CASSHSRTGVNTEAFF. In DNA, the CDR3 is TGTGCCAGCAGCCATTCGAGGACAGGTGTAAACACTGAAGCTTTCTTT.